One sample yielded the 12 T cell receptor beta chains listed below, sequenced in a study of response to subunit inactivated influenza vaccine listed by TCRdb under 2018. Library preparation used RT-PCR. Sequencing was performed on an Illumina HiSeq 2500. The public reads were reprocessed in TCRdb via fastp at Q25 and MiXCR, keeping in-frame beta chains. Records with the same CDR3 protein are collapsed into one entry carrying the most frequent genes and DNA. The sample contains about 170,000 distinct CDR3 sequences, 10% to 15% of them found a single time. The top ten constitute approximately 32% of the sample. These same data were also listed under a study on T cells expressing NK-cell markers. According to the second study: TCR beta cDNA libraries were made by 5'RACE template switching that added a universal primer site and unique molecular identifiers.

The source material was CD8+ T cells sorted from PBMCs, sampled less than 13 days after vaccination. Receptors were obtained from a man in his forties or fifties who received an inactivated influenza vaccine. Donor details come from another sample of the same person, matched by shared clones.

This clonotype appeared a few times. The J gene is TRBJ1-1, the V gene TRBV6-4; 9 bases fit TRBD1. J lost 3 bases, V lost 6 bases, and 5 bases had no gene match. The CDR3 totals 14 residues. Germline CDR1 MRHNA, CDR2 SNTAGT. The CDR3 here is CASRQQGADTEAFF. The CDR3, as DNA: TGTGCCAGCAGGCAACAGGGGGCGGACACTGAAGCTTTCTTT.

This clonotype was counted only a few times. V usage is TRBV27 and J usage is TRBJ2-7; D ambiguous. CDR3 size: 12 residues. Trimming pared 6 bases from V and 5 bases from J, leaving 11 bases between. CDR1 and CDR2 (germline): MNHEY, SMNVEV (reference sequence). CDR3 loop: CASSPLGDEQYF. The CDR3 DNA follows: TGTGCCAGCAGCCCCTTGGGCGACGAGCAGTACTTC.

This clonotype was found many times. The chain couples TRBV6-5 to TRBJ1-1, with D possibly TRBD1 on 6 matching bases. CDR1 is MNHEY, CDR2 SVGAGI, per germline. The CDR3 runs 14 residues. Trimming pared 2 bases from V and 4 bases from J, leaving 11 bases between. CDR3 residues: CASSYGGGGTEAFF. The CDR3 nucleotides are TGTGCCAGCAGTTACGGTGGAGGGGGCACTGAAGCTTTCTTT.

This clonotype was seen only a few times. The rearrangement links TRBV15 to TRBJ2-2, with no clear D. The V and J ends lost 0 bases and 5 bases respectively, with 10 bases between them. The CDR3 is made up of 15 amino acids. CDR1 is LNHNV and CDR2 is YYDKDF in the germline V gene (reference sequence). CDR3 in amino acids: CATSRDSLGTGELFF. The CDR3 DNA reads as TGTGCCACCAGCAGAGATTCCTTAGGGACCGGGGAGCTGTTTTTT.

The table lists this clonotype with a count of one. The chain employs TRBV27 and TRBJ2-3; D call uncertain. Germline CDR1 MNHEY, CDR2 SMNVEV (reference sequence). Trimming removed 4 bases from V and 0 bases from J, with 11 bases in between. The CDR3 extends over 15 amino acids. The CDR3 loop reads CASSSLGRSTDTQYF. The CDR3 DNA is TGTGCCAGCAGTTCCTTAGGAAGAAGCACAGATACGCAGTATTTT.

This clonotype has just a few counts. The J gene is TRBJ2-1, the V gene TRBV11-2; D is possibly TRBD2 (7 bases). The V and J ends lost 4 bases and 8 bases respectively, with 18 bases between them. The CDR3 runs 15 residues. Germline values: CDR1 SGHAT, CDR2 FQNNGV. CDR3 bases: TGTGCCAGCAGCTGGTACGGGGGGCCCGGCTATGAGCAGTTCTTC. Translating gives CASSWYGGPGYEQFF.

The genes are TRBV20-1 and TRBJ2-7; D is unresolved. There are 15 residues in the CDR3. The germline gives CDR1 DFQATT, CDR2 SNEGSKA (reference sequence). V was shortened by 0 bases and J by 0 bases, with 12 bases between the two germline ends. DNA for the CDR3: TGCAGTGCTAGAGATTCGAGCGAAAGCTCCTACGAGCAGTACTTC. It yields the protein CSARDSSESSYEQYF.

This clonotype showed up just a few times. The rearrangement uses TRBV3-1 and TRBJ2-1; 7 bases match TRBD1. Germline V gene lookup returns CDR1 LGHDT and CDR2 YNNKEL (reference sequence). This CDR3 comprises 15 residues. V was clipped by 3 bases and J by 6 bases; unmatched bases: 8. The CDR3 DNA sequence: TGTGCCAGCAGCCAGGGGACAGCTTGGCCCAATGAGCAGTTCTTC. This sequence encodes CASSQGTAWPNEQFF.

The CDR3 coding sequence is TGTGCCAGCAGCTTAGTGACGGCATCTGGAAACACCATATATTTT. It yields the protein CASSLVTASGNTIYF. The chain recombines TRBV7-9 with TRBJ1-3; D is ambiguous. The CDR3 spans 15 residues. V was clipped by 1 base and J by 1 base, with 8 bases between them. The germline gives CDR1 SEHNR, CDR2 FQNEAQ (reference sequence).

J is TRBJ1-5 and V is TRBV6-1; maybe TRBD1 (5 bases). Germline V CDR1 and CDR2: MNHNS, SASEGT. Deletions cut 7 bases from V and 6 bases from J, with 10 bases between. The CDR3 is 12 residues long. The CDR3 reads CASTKGVQPQHF. In DNA, the CDR3 is TGTGCCAGCACAAAAGGGGTTCAGCCCCAGCATTTT.

This clonotype has more than one count but fewer than ten. This chain uses TRBV7-9 with TRBJ2-7; TRBD1 or TRBD2 may be the D gene (5 bases each). The V and J ends lost 1 base and 4 bases respectively, with 8 bases between them. The length of the CDR3 is 13 residues. From germline, CDR1 is SEHNR and CDR2 FQNEAQ (reference sequence). The CDR3 coding sequence is TGTGCCAGCAGCTTAGGCGAGGGGTACGAGCAGTACTTC. Its translation: CASSLGEGYEQYF.

The rearrangement uses TRBV30 and TRBJ1-1; D gene ambiguous. CDR1 GTSNPN and CDR2 SVGIG come from the germline V gene (reference sequence). V gave up 0 bases and J gave up 7 bases, with 6 bases separating them. The CDR3 is made up of 11 amino acids. The CDR3, as DNA: TGTGCCTGGAGTGTACGGGGTGAAGCTTTCTTT. It is translated as CAWSVRGEAFF. Complete variable domain (other parts from reference TRBV30 and TRBJ1-1): SQTIHQWPATLVQPVGSPLSLECTVEGTSNPNLYWYRQAAGRGLQLLFYSVGIGQISSEVPQNLSASRPQDRQFILSSKKLLLSDSGFYLCAWSVRGEAFFGQGTRLTVV.